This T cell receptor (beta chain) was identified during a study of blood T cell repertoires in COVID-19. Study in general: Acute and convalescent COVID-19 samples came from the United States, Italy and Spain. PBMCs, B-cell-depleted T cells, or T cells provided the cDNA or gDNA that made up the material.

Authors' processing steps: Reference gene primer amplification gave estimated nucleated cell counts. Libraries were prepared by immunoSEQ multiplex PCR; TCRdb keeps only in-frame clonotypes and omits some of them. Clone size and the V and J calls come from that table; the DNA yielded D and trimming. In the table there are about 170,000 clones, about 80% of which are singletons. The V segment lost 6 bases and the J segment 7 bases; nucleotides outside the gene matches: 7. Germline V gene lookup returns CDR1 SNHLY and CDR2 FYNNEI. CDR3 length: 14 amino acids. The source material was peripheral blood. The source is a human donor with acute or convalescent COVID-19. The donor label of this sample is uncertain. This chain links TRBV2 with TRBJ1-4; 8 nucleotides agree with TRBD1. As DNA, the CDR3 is TGTGCCAGCAGGACGACAGGGGAGGGTGAAAAACTGTTTTTT. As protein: CASRTTGEGEKLFF.